What follows is one T cell receptor beta chain and its context. Its antigen is still unknown. TCR beta cDNA libraries included unique molecular identifiers. From the PCR reads, TCRdb called clonotypes with MiXCR, one entry per CDR3 protein. The sample lists some 240,000 distinct CDR3 sequences; around 34% were seen once. This specimen belongs to a study of post-analysis software for immune sequencing data. The study's findings and limits: Five TRBV segments were more frequent in patients than controls; TRBV5-6, TRBV5-1 and TRBV20-1 belonged to this group.

The CDR3 is 14 residues long. The rearrangement uses TRBV21-1 and TRBJ2-5; TRBD1 reflects the table's D call only, with no check against the DNA. TRBV21-1 is given as a pseudogene. What was sequenced was blood. The sequence came from a girl between 5 and 17 years old with multiple sclerosis. The chain's CDR3 is CASSKHRKAEEQYF. DNA for the CDR3: TGTGCCAGCAGCAAGCACAGGAAGGCTGAGGAGCAGTACTTC.